This TCR beta chain came from a study of response to subunit inactivated influenza vaccine. A remark on this clonotype: Its antigen is as yet unknown.

TCRdb ran MiXCR on the RT-PCR reads and lists one entry per CDR3 protein. The data hold hundreds of thousands of distinct CDR3 sequences, with 7.6% observed a single time. Study conclusions and caveats: Researchers suggested that each seasonal influenza vaccination recruits few new T cells.

V lost 5 bases and J lost 5, with 14 bases in between. In germline, CDR1 is SGHRS, CDR2 YFSETQ. The CDR3 totals 13 residues. The chain carries TRBV5-1 and TRBJ2-7; D ambiguous. The input for sequencing was PBMCs from blood, taken 23 months after vaccination. The source of this sequence is a man aged 45 to 70 who received an inactivated influenza vaccine. The CDR3 nucleotides are TGCGCCAGCAGACCCCAGCAGACCAACGAGCAGTACTTC. Translation gives CASRPQQTNEQYF.